This T cell receptor beta chain was sequenced for a study of CD8 T cells in Susac syndrome (dated by TCRdb to about 2019). About the investigation overall: Of the Susac syndrome patients who were sequenced, six had clinically active disease and about 8 were in clinical remission. Susac syndrome patients were therapy-naive, on corticosteroids (some also receiving IVIg), or on IVIg alone at blood withdrawal. Repertoire sequencing was used to test whether CD8+ T cell activation and differentiation in Susac syndrome was antigen driven. CD8+ T cell repertoire clonality was compared between about a dozen healthy donors, some 14 Susac syndrome patients and 15 or so multiple sclerosis patients. On the study overall, not on this receptor specifically: Sixteen Susac-specific public clones were identified in the total CD8+ repertoire, and five Susac-specific public clones were identified in the CD8+ TEMRA repertoire. Clonal expansion was seen in Susac syndrome CD8+ repertoires, peaking in CD8+ TEMRA cells and being greater in clinically active patients than in remitting ones. The number of individuals in the TCR sequencing and HLA analysis was acknowledged as relatively small.

As concerns this clonotype: The target of this receptor is not known. Base qualities are not provided; no much larger clone lies one nucleotide away.

CDR1 SGHAT and CDR2 FQNNGV were looked up in the germline V gene. Inclusive of the bounding cysteine and phenylalanine, the CDR3 is 15 residues long. The kept DNA is CDR3 alone, 45 bases in frame from the first base. V is shortened by 1 base, J by 0 bases, and the region joining them spans 8 bases. RNA was extracted using the RNeasy kit, and roughly 0.45 to 1 microgram was reverse transcribed with random hexamers. The immunoSEQ multiplex PCR assay, covering 54 Vbeta and 13 Jbeta segments, was used to amplify TCR beta CDR3 regions. To correct PCR amplification bias, a synthetic template baseline was used for both primer optimization and computational correction. On the authors' methods: Reads were annotated to V, D and J genes according to IMGT and were analyzed with immunoSEQ Analyzer, with only productive sequences retained. To calculate clonality, Shannon entropy was normalized by log2 of the number of productive unique sequences and then subtracted from one. Public and private clones were assessed among the 100 most prevalent clones of each patient and control. Clones were defined as Susac-specific if absent from the healthy and MS cohorts, from some 1,000 published viral clones and from other ImmuneACCESS disease sequences. TCRdb reprocessing: public reads trimmed at Q25 with fastp, clones called with MiXCR, in-frame beta chains kept. Rows are combined by CDR3 protein, so each entry shows the most common genes and DNA. These V and J calls originate from TCRdb's pipeline instead of the authors' own analysis. The sample records under 90,000 distinct CDR3 sequences, approximately 95% of which are singletons. The top ten constitute about 0.45% of the sample.

Peripheral blood CD8+ and CD4+ T cells from healthy donors, Susac syndrome patients and multiple sclerosis patients were profiled by high-throughput TCR beta sequencing. The Susac syndrome patients fulfilled recently defined diagnostic criteria for definite or probable disease. Bulk CD8+ and CD4+ T cells were purified by magnetic negative isolation, while CD8+ TEMRA cells were enriched using FACS. Blood was collected in EDTA tubes and processed within 24 hours, with PBMCs isolated through density gradient centrifugation. PBMCs destined for TCR sequencing were cryopreserved in liquid nitrogen and later thawed in a 37 °C water bath. The sorted or isolated CD4+, CD8+ and CD8+ TEMRA cells had a purity of 90% or higher.

The chain uses TRBV11-2 and TRBJ2-3; the D gene is not confidently resolved. This clonotype originated in a human donor with Susac syndrome. Input material: CD8+ T cells from PBMCs. The DNA is as follows: TGTGCCAGCAGCTTAGTCGCCTCTAGCACAGATACGCAGTATTTT. It translates to CASSLVASSTDTQYF.